The rows below give T cell receptor beta chains drawn from one sample of a study of breast tumors, draining lymph nodes, adjacent tissues. TCRdb used MiXCR to reprocess the multiplex PCR reads, holding one entry per CDR3 protein. The sample holds over 250,000 distinct CDR3 sequences, 30% to 35% seen once. Sequencing was performed on axillary lymph node tissue. Receptor source: a female donor with breast cancer. Some clones in this sample may be carry-over from other donors' samples. Each CDR3 is given with its conserved first and last residue. The D gene is left open where the match is weak. A row's size may be missing; if present it is once, few, many or a size class.

size	J	V	D	CDR3	DNA
many	TRBJ2-5	TRBV11-2	-	CASSLSAKETQYF	TGTGCCAGCAGCTTATCAGCGAAAGAGACCCAGTACTTC
-	TRBJ1-2	TRBV10-2	-	CASARERAKTGYTF	TGCGCCAGTGCTAGAGAGAGGGCTAAGACTGGCTACACCTTC
-	TRBJ2-1	TRBV20-1	-	CSARAGSSYTEQFF	TGCAGTGCTAGAGCTGGGAGCTCCTACACTGAGCAGTTCTTC
-	TRBJ2-5	TRBV2	-	CANLGLRNTGETQYF	TGTGCCAACCTGGGACTCCGGAACACCGGGGAGACCCAGTACTTC
many	TRBJ2-5	TRBV3-1	-	CASSRTGIGETQYF	TGTGCCAGCAGCAGGACCGGCATCGGAGAGACCCAGTACTTC
many	TRBJ1-6	TRBV6-2/TRBV6-3	TRBD1	CASSFDRGRNNSPLHF	TGTGCCAGCAGTTTCGACAGGGGGCGGAATAATTCACCCCTCCACTTT
many	TRBJ2-1	TRBV5-8	TRBD2	CASSMASGAWPNEQFF	TGTGCCAGCAGCATGGCTAGCGGGGCGTGGCCAAATGAGCAGTTCTTC
many	TRBJ2-6	TRBV5-6	TRBD2	CASSILAGGSGANVLTF	TGTGCCAGCAGCATACTAGCGGGAGGGTCTGGGGCCAACGTCCTGACTTTC
many	TRBJ2-5	TRBV12-3/TRBV12-4	TRBD1	CASSPPGQGRKETQYF	TGTGCCAGCAGTCCCCCGGGACAGGGAAGAAAAGAGACCCAGTACTTC
many	TRBJ2-7	TRBV10-3	TRBD1	CAISPDRGFRVEQYF	TGTGCCATCAGCCCGGACAGGGGGTTTCGTGTCGAGCAGTACTTC
many	TRBJ1-4	TRBV6-5	TRBD1	CASRETGTKEKLFF	TGTGCCAGCAGGGAGACAGGGACGAAAGAAAAACTGTTTTTT
-	TRBJ1-2	TRBV20-1	TRBD1	CSASTFAGQTNYGYTF	TGCAGTGCCAGCACATTTGCGGGACAGACTAACTATGGCTACACCTTC
-	TRBJ2-7	TRBV18	-	CASPPLSTTYEQYF	TGTGCCAGCCCACCACTCTCCACGACCTACGAGCAGTACTTC
many	TRBJ2-1	TRBV7-6	TRBD1	CASSLVARTGISSYNEQFF	TGTGCCAGCAGCTTAGTGGCCCGGACAGGGATTAGCTCCTACAATGAGCAGTTCTTC
-	TRBJ2-5	TRBV20-1	-	CSARRAGETQYF	TGCAGTGCTAGAAGGGCGGGAGAGACCCAGTACTTC
-	TRBJ1-6	TRBV10-3	-	CAISEQRGGNSPLHF	TGTGCCATCAGTGAGCAGCGGGGCGGTAATTCACCCCTCCACTTT
many	TRBJ2-5	TRBV24-1	-	CASGTQRLPSVQYF	TGTGCCAGCGGGACCCAGCGCCTTCCATCTGTCCAGTACTTC
-	TRBJ1-3	TRBV6-6	-	CASTDRGGTENTMYF	TGTGCCAGCACTGACCGGGGAGGCACTGAAAACACCATGTATTTT